Detailed here is one TCR beta chain. What it binds is not known. All donors participated as healthy donors of bone marrow. Nominally healthy donors were sampled, though unrecorded immune exposures were likely. PCR amplification relied on 60 Vbeta primers (plus 13 Jbeta primers). The repertoire was sequenced with immunoSEQ multiplex PCR; TCRdb's copy has only in-frame clones and lacks some. The sample shows 110,000 to 150,000 clones, over 65% of them seen only once. Germline assignment: CDR1 MNHEY and CDR2 SVGAGI. With 5 bases removed from V and 5 bases from J, the gap between germline ends came to 13 bases. The CDR3 is 13 amino acids. The data belong to a study of cytomegalovirus exposure and HLA in healthy donors. General study findings and limits: Another analysis was done later, and it associated around 15,000 TCR beta sequences with HLA alleles at 0.05 false discovery rate. As a later analysis showed, a missense DCLRE1C variant was linked to trimming of TCR beta V- and J-genes.

This receptor was obtained from a man younger than 35 in good health and CMV-seropositive. The sequenced sample consisted of PBMCs. The rearrangement links TRBV6-5 to TRBJ2-7; TRBD2 is a possible D gene (6 bases). The CDR3 protein is CASSRDSRHEQYF. Written as DNA, the CDR3 is TGTGCCAGCAGTCGGGACTCTAGACACGAGCAGTACTTC.